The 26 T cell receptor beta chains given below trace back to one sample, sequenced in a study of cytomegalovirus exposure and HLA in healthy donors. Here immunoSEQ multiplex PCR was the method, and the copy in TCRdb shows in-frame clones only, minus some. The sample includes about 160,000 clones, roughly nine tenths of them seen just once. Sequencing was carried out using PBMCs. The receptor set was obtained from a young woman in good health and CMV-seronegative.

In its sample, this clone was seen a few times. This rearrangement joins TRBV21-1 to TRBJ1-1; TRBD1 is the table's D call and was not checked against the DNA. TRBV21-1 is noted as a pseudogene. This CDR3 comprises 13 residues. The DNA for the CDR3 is TGTGCCAGCAGCAAACAGAAGTACACTGAAGCTTTCTTT. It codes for CASSKQKYTEAFF.

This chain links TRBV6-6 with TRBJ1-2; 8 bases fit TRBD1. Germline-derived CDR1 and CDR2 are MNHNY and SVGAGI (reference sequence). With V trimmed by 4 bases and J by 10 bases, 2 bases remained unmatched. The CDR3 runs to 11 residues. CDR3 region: CASSWTGHYTF. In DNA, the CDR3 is TGTGCCAGCAGTTGGACAGGGCACTACACCTTC.

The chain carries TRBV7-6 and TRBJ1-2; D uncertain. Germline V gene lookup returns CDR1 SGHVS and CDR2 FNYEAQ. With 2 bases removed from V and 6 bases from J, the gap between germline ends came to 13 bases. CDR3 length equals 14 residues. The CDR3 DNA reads TGTGCCAGCAGCTTATCTATCGGATTGGATGGCTACACCTTC. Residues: CASSLSIGLDGYTF.

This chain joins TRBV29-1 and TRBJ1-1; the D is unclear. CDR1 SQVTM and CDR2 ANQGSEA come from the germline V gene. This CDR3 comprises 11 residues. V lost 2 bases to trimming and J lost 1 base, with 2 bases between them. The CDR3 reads CSVEWNTEAFF. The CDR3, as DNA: TGCAGCGTTGAATGGAACACTGAAGCTTTCTTT.

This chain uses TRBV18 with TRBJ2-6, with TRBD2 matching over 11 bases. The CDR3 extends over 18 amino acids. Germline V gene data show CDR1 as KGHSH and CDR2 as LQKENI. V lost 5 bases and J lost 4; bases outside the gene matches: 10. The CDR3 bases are TGTGCCAGCTCATCCCAACTAGCGGGAGTTACCGGGGCCAACGTCCTGACTTTC. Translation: CASSSQLAGVTGANVLTF.

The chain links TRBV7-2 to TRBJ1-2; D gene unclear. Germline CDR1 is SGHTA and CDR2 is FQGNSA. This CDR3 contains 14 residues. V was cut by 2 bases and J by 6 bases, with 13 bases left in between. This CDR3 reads CASSLYVQSDGYTF. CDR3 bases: TGTGCCAGCAGCTTATACGTACAGTCAGATGGCTACACCTTC.

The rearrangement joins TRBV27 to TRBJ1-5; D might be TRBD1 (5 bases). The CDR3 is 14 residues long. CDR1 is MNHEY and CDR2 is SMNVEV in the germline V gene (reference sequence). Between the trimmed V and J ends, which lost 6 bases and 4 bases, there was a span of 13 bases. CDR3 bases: TGTGCCAGCAGGGGACCTCAGGGAAATCAGCCCCAGCATTTT. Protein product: CASRGPQGNQPQHF.

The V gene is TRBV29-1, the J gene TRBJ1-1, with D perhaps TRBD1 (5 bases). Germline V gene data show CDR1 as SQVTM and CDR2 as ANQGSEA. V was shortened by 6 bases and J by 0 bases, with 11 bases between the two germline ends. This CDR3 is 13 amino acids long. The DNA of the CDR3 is TGCAGCGTATCAGGGTATCTGAACACTGAAGCTTTCTTT. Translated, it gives CSVSGYLNTEAFF.

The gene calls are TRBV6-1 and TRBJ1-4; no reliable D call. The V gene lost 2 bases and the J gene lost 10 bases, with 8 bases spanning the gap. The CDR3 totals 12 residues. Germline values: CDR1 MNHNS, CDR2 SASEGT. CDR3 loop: CASSETWGKLFF. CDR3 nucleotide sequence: TGTGCCAGCAGTGAAACCTGGGGAAAACTGTTTTTT.

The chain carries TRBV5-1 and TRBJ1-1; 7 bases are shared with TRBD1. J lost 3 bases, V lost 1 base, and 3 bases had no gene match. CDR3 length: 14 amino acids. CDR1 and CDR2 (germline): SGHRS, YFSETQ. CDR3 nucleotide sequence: TGCGCCAGCAGCTTGTTTCAGGGGGACACTGAAGCTTTCTTT. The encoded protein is CASSLFQGDTEAFF.

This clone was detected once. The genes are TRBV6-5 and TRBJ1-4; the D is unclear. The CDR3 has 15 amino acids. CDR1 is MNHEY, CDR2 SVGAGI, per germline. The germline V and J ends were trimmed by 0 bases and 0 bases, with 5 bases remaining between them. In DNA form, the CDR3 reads TGTGCCAGCAGTTACTCACCTTCAACTAATGAAAAACTGTTTTTT. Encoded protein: CASSYSPSTNEKLFF.

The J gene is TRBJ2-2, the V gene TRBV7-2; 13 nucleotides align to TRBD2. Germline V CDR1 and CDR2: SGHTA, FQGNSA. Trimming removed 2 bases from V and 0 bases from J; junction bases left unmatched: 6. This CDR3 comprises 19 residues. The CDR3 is CASSLKGLAGSTNTGELFF. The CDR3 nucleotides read TGTGCCAGCAGCTTAAAGGGACTAGCGGGAAGCACGAACACCGGGGAGCTGTTTTTT.

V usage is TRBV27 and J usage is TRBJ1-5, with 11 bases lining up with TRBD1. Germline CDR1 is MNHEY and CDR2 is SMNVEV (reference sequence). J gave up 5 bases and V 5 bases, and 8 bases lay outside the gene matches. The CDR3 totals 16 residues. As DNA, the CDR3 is TGTGCCAGCAGTCTCAGACGGGACAGGGGGTATCAGCCCCAGCATTTT. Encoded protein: CASSLRRDRGYQPQHF.

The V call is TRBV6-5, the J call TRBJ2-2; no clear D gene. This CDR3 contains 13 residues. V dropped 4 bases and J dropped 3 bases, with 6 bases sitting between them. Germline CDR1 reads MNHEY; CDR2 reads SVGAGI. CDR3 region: CASSSTYTGELFF. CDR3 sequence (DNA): TGTGCCAGCAGTTCCACGTACACCGGGGAGCTGTTTTTT.

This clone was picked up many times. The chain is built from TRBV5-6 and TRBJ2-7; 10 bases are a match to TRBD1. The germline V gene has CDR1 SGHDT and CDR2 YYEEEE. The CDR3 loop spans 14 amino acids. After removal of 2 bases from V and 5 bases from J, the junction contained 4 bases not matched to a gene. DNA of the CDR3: TGTGCCAGCAGCTTCGACAGGGGGCTCAACGAGCAGTACTTC. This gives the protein CASSFDRGLNEQYF.

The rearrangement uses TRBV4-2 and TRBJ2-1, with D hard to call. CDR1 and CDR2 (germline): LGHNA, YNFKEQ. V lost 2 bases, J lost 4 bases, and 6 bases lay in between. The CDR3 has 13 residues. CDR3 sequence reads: CASSQRLYNEQFF. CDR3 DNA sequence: TGTGCCAGCAGCCAACGTCTTTACAATGAGCAGTTCTTC.

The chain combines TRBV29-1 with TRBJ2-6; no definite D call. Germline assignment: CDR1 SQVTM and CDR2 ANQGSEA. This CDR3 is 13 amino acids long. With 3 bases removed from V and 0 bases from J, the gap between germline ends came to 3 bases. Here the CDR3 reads CSVETSGANVLTF. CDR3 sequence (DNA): TGCAGCGTTGAGACCTCTGGGGCCAACGTCCTGACTTTC.

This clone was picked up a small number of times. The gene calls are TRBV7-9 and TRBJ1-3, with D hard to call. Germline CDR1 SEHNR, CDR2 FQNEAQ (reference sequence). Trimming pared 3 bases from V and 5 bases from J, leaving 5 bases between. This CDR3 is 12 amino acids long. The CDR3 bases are TGTGCCAGCAGCTTTGAACGAAACACCATATATTTT. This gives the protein CASSFERNTIYF.

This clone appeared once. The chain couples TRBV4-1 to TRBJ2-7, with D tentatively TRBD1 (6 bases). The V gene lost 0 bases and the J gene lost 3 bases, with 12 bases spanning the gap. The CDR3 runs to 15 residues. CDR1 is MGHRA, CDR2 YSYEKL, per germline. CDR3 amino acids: CASSQEGAPGYEQYF. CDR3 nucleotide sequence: TGCGCCAGCAGCCAAGAGGGGGCGCCGGGCTACGAGCAGTACTTC.

CDR3 sequence: CASSIVGNEQFF. The CDR3 coding sequence is TGTGCCAGTAGTATTGTGGGGAATGAGCAGTTCTTC. The chain combines TRBV19 with TRBJ2-1; D unresolved. The V end was cut by 3 bases, the J end by 7 bases, with 7 bases between. Germline CDR1 LNHDA, CDR2 SQIVND (reference sequence). The CDR3 totals 12 residues.

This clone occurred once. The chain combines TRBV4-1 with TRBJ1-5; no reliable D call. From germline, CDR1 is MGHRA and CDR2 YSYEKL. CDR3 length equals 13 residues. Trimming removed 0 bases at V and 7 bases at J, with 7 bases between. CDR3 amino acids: CASSQEPGQPQHF. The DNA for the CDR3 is TGCGCCAGCAGCCAAGAACCTGGACAGCCCCAGCATTTT.

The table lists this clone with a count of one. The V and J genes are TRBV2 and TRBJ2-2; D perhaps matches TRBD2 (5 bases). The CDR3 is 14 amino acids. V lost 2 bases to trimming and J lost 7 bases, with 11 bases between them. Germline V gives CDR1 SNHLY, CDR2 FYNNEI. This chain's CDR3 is CASSETGEIGELFF. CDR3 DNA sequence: TGTGCCAGCAGTGAAACTGGGGAGATCGGGGAGCTGTTTTTT.

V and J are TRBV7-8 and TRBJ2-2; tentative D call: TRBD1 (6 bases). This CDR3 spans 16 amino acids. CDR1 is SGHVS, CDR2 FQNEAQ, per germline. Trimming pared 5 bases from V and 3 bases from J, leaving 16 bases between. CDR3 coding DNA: TGTGCCAGCAGCGTCCAGACAGGAACTCACACCGGGGAGCTGTTTTTT. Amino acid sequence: CASSVQTGTHTGELFF.

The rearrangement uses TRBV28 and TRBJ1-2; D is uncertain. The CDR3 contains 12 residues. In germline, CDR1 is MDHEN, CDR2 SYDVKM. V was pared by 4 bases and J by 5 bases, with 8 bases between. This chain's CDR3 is CASSYKLYGYTF. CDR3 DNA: TGTGCCAGCAGTTATAAGCTATATGGCTACACCTTC.

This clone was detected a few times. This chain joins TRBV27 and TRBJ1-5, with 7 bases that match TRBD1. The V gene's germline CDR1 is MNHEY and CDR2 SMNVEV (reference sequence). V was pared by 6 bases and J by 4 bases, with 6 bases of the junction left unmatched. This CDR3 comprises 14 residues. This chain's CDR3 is CASSRQGGNQPQHF. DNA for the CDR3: TGTGCCAGCAGCCGACAGGGTGGAAATCAGCCCCAGCATTTT.

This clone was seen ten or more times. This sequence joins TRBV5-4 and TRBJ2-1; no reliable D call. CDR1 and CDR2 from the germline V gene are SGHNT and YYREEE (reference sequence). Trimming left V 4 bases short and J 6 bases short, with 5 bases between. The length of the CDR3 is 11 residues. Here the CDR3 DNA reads TGTGCCAGCAGCACTGTCAATGAGCAGTTCTTC. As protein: CASSTVNEQFF.